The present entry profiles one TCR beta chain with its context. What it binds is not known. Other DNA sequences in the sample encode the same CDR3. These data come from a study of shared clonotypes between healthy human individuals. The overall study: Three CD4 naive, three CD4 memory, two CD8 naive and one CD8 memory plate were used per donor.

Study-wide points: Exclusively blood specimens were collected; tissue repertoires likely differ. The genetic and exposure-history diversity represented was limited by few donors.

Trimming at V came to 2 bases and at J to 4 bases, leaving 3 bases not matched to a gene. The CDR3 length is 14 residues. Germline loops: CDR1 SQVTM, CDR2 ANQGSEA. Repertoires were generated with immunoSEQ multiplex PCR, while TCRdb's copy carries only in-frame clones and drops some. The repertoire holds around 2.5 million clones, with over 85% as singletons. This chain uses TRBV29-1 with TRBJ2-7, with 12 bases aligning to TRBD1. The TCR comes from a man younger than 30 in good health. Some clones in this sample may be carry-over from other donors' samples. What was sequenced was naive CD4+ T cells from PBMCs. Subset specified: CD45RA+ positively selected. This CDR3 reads CSVEPGQGAYEQYF. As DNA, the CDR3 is TGCAGCGTTGAACCGGGACAGGGGGCATACGAGCAGTACTTC.